Shown below are 24 T cell receptor beta chains from a single sample sequenced in a study of immune cell composition in non-small cell lung cancer. Assay used: immunoSEQ multiplex PCR; TCRdb lists only in-frame clones, some missing. The table has approximately 5,000 clones, around three quarters seen once; the top ten hold about 10%. What was sequenced was lung tumor tissue. Receptors were obtained from a human donor with non-small cell lung cancer.

This chain links TRBV29-1 with TRBJ1-1; no reliable D call. The V end lost 3 bases, the J end lost 5 bases, and 13 bases lay between the germline ends. The CDR3 has 13 amino acids. The germline V gene encodes CDR1 SQVTM and CDR2 ANQGSEA. CDR3 residues: CSVDTGMGTEAFF. The CDR3 DNA follows: TGCAGCGTTGATACCGGGATGGGGACTGAAGCTTTCTTT.

V gene TRBV12-2 combines with J gene TRBJ2-7; the DNA was not compared with TRBD1, the D call given in the table. TRBV12-2 is a listed pseudogene. This CDR3 is 15 amino acids long. The CDR3 is CASRPNRQDSYEQYF. Written as DNA, the CDR3 is TGTGCAAGTCGCCCCAACCGACAGGATTCCTACGAGCAGTACTTC.

The gene calls are TRBV7-2 and TRBJ2-3; weak D call: TRBD2 (6 bases). V lost 3 bases to trimming and J lost 0 bases, with 13 bases between them. Per germline, CDR1 SGHTA and CDR2 FQGNSA. This CDR3 region has 16 residues. CDR3 sequence: CASSFLRGTSTDTQYF. The CDR3 DNA is TGTGCCAGCAGCTTCCTCCGTGGGACTAGCACAGATACGCAGTATTTT.

The rearrangement uses TRBV5-5 and TRBJ2-1, with D perhaps matching TRBD2 (5 bases). The germline CDR1 and CDR2 sequences are SGHKS and YYEKEE (reference sequence). With 0 bases removed from V and 2 bases from J, the gap between germline ends came to 9 bases. The CDR3 totals 15 residues. CDR3 amino acids: CASSLEGRPYNEQFF. The CDR3 nucleotides are TGTGCCAGCAGCTTGGAAGGGAGACCCTACAATGAGCAGTTCTTC.

J is TRBJ1-5 and V is TRBV7-6, with 9 bases matching TRBD1. Losses at the gene ends were 5 bases for V and 1 base for J; bases not matched to a gene: 3. The CDR3 consists of 15 residues. The germline V gene has CDR1 SGHVS and CDR2 FNYEAQ. CDR3 nucleotides: TGTGCCAGCAGCCCGGGACAGGGAAGCAATCAGCCCCAGCATTTT. Translated: CASSPGQGSNQPQHF.

The chain couples TRBV4-3 to TRBJ2-7; D call uncertain. The CDR3 runs to 13 residues. Between the trimmed V and J ends, which lost 4 bases and 4 bases, there was a span of 11 bases. Germline V gene lookup returns CDR1 LGHNA and CDR2 YSLEER. CDR3 DNA sequence: TGCGCCAGCAGCCGGAGTATCGAGTACGAGCAGTACTTC. It encodes CASSRSIEYEQYF.

The chain employs TRBV7-2 and TRBJ2-1, with TRBD1 as a possible D gene (5 bases). Germline assignment: CDR1 SGHTA and CDR2 FQGNSA. V was clipped by 7 bases and J by 6 bases, with 16 bases between them. This CDR3 has 14 amino acids. The CDR3 region has the DNA TGTGCCAGCATCCCGTTAGACAGCCTCAATGAGCAGTTCTTC. Its protein is CASIPLDSLNEQFF.

The gene calls are TRBV7-2 and TRBJ1-1; the match to TRBD1 covers 8 bases. V was clipped by 1 base and J by 6 bases; unmatched bases: 10. Germline-derived CDR1 and CDR2 are SGHTA and FQGNSA. The CDR3 is 16 residues long. CDR3: CASSLGPGQGRAEAFF. CDR3 nucleotide sequence: TGTGCCAGCAGCTTAGGGCCCGGACAGGGAAGGGCTGAAGCTTTCTTT.

The chain employs TRBV4-2 and TRBJ2-1; D possibly corresponds to TRBD2 (7 bases). The V end lost 2 bases, the J end lost 4 bases, and 9 bases lay between the germline ends. Looked up from germline, CDR1 is LGHNA and CDR2 is YNFKEQ. The CDR3 sequence is 14 residues long. This CDR3 is CASSQKGGYNEQFF. CDR3 coding DNA: TGTGCCAGCAGCCAAAAGGGGGGGTACAATGAGCAGTTCTTC.

The rearrangement links TRBV4-2 to TRBJ2-5, with D uncertain. The J call could be wrong; TRBJ2-7 is a better fit for the DNA end. The germline V gene has CDR1 LGHNA and CDR2 YNFKEQ. The CDR3 has 13 amino acids. CDR3 nucleotide sequence: TGTGCCAGCAGCCAAGATCGAGATTACGAGCAGTACTTC. This translates into CASSQDRDYEQYF.

This rearrangement joins TRBV9 to TRBJ2-1; TRBD2 matches 9 bases. The V and J ends lost 2 bases and 1 base, in that order; junction bases with no gene match: 1. Germline assignment: CDR1 SGDLS and CDR2 YYNGEE. The CDR3 has 15 residues. CDR3 DNA: TGTGCCAGCAGCGTCACTAGCGGGTCCTACAATGAGCAGTTCTTC. Protein product: CASSVTSGSYNEQFF.

J is TRBJ1-6 and V is TRBV4-2; no firm D call. Germline CDR1 reads LGHNA; CDR2 reads YNFKEQ. The germline V and J ends were trimmed by 0 bases and 5 bases, with 11 bases remaining between them. The CDR3 covers 16 residues. The CDR3, as DNA: TGTGCCAGCAGCCAAGAGGGAGGCACCAATAATTCACCCCTCCACTTT. Protein: CASSQEGGTNNSPLHF.

The V and J genes are TRBV5-1 and TRBJ2-1, with 7 bases lining up with TRBD1. Trimming at V came to 4 bases and at J to 3 bases, leaving 7 bases not matched to a gene. The germline CDR1 and CDR2 sequences are SGHRS and YFSETQ. This CDR3 region has 15 residues. CDR3 region: CASSTRQGNYNEQFF. The CDR3 DNA is TGCGCCAGCAGCACCAGACAGGGTAACTACAATGAGCAGTTCTTC.

This clone rates as medium-sized. V and J are TRBV9 and TRBJ2-7, with 9 bases that match TRBD1. V dropped 0 bases and J dropped 1; count of bases not matched to a gene: 2. The CDR3 extends over 15 amino acids. The germline V gene has CDR1 SGDLS and CDR2 YYNGEE. The CDR3 DNA is TGTGCCAGCAGCGTAGAAGGACAGGGGTCCTACGAGCAGTACTTC. This gives the protein CASSVEGQGSYEQYF.

V and J are TRBV5-1 and TRBJ1-2, with 8 bases lining up with TRBD1. The V segment lost 2 bases and the J segment 3 bases; nucleotides outside the gene matches: 9. CDR3 size: 16 residues. Germline V gene lookup returns CDR1 SGHRS and CDR2 YFSETQ. The CDR3 region has the DNA TGCGCCAGCAGCTTCGATCCAGGGGGCGCGGACTATGGCTACACCTTC. This sequence encodes CASSFDPGGADYGYTF.

This chain links TRBV4-3 with TRBJ2-7, with 11 bases lining up with TRBD2. The V gene's germline CDR1 is LGHNA and CDR2 YSLEER. The trim removed 3 bases at V and 7 bases at J, leaving 11 bases unmatched. The CDR3 totals 16 residues. CDR3 region: CASSHSTSGDLREQYF. DNA of the CDR3: TGCGCCAGCAGCCACTCGACTAGCGGGGACCTACGGGAGCAGTACTTC.

The chain uses TRBV19 and TRBJ2-2; 7 nucleotides match TRBD1. Germline V gene sequence: CDR1 LNHDA, CDR2 SQIVND (reference sequence). This CDR3 is built from 15 residues. Germline trimming cut 5 bases from V and 8 bases from J; bases unmatched to any gene: 11. CDR3 region: CASSAKDRVGGELFF. For the CDR3, the DNA is TGTGCCAGTAGTGCCAAAGACAGGGTAGGAGGGGAGCTGTTTTTT.

This clone was observed once. This chain joins TRBV19 and TRBJ1-1; D might be TRBD1 (6 bases). V shed 6 bases and J shed 5 bases, with 13 bases lying between them. The CDR3 totals 13 residues. The germline CDR1 and CDR2 sequences are LNHDA and SQIVND (reference sequence). In DNA, the CDR3 is TGTGCCAGTAGACGAGGGGGGGTAACTGAAGCTTTCTTT. Translation: CASRRGGVTEAFF.

The V and J genes are TRBV5-6 and TRBJ2-7; TRBD2 aligns across 8 bases. The V segment lost 5 bases and the J segment 2 bases; nucleotides outside the gene matches: 9. CDR1 is SGHDT, CDR2 YYEEEE, per germline. This CDR3 contains 15 residues. In DNA form, the CDR3 reads TGTGCCAGCAGACGGAGCGGGGGCAGAACCTACGAGCAGTACTTC. Amino acid sequence: CASRRSGGRTYEQYF. Looking up the rest from reference TRBV5-6 and TRBJ2-7 gives the full variable domain: DAGVTQSPTHLIKTRGQQVTLRCSPKSGHDTVSWYQQALGQGPQFIFQYYEEEERQRGNFPDRFSGHQFPNYSSELNVNALLLGDSALYLCASRRSGGRTYEQYFGPGTRLTVT.

This clone has only a few counts. The chain carries TRBV4-1 and TRBJ1-1; D is undetermined. CDR1 is MGHRA, CDR2 YSYEKL, per germline. V was trimmed by 0 bases and J by 2 bases, leaving 10 bases between them. CDR3 length equals 15 residues. The CDR3 DNA follows: TGCGCCAGCAGCCAAGATCACAGTTTTAACACTGAAGCTTTCTTT. Its protein product is CASSQDHSFNTEAFF.

The rearrangement joins TRBV6-5 to TRBJ1-5, with 8 bases aligning to TRBD1. Germline V lookup: CDR1 MNHEY, CDR2 SVGAGI. CDR3 length: 15 amino acids. J gave up 1 base and V 7 bases, and 6 bases lay outside the gene matches. This CDR3 is CASTPDRASNQPQHF. CDR3 nucleotides: TGTGCCAGCACTCCGGACAGGGCAAGCAATCAGCCCCAGCATTTT.

The chain employs TRBV5-1 and TRBJ2-1, with TRBD2 identical over 10 bases. This CDR3 is built from 15 residues. V lost 4 bases, J lost 6 bases, and 7 bases stayed unmatched. Germline CDR1 SGHRS, CDR2 YFSETQ. CDR3 bases: TGCGCCAGCAGCCCCCGGACTAGCGGATCCAATGAGCAGTTCTTC. It encodes CASSPRTSGSNEQFF. Complete variable domain (other parts from reference TRBV5-1 and TRBJ2-1): KAGVTQTPRYLIKTRGQQVTLSCSPISGHRSVSWYQQTPGQGLQFLFEYFSETQRNKGNFPGRFSGRQFSNSRSEMNVSTLELGDSALYLCASSPRTSGSNEQFFGPGTRLTVL.

V gene TRBV6-5 combines with J gene TRBJ1-2; possibly TRBD1 for D (5 bases). The CDR3 covers 15 residues. Germline values: CDR1 MNHEY, CDR2 SVGAGI. Trimming left V 10 bases short and J 5 bases short, with 23 bases between. This chain's CDR3 is CATEGQGDGVYGYTF. The CDR3 DNA sequence: TGTGCCACGGAGGGGCAGGGTGACGGTGTGTATGGCTACACCTTC.

Note on this clone: The junction does not match germline at one end; this may be a read error. This rearrangement joins TRBV7-7 to TRBJ2-1, with D possibly TRBD2 on 5 matching bases. Germline V lookup: CDR1 SSHAT, CDR2 FNYEAQ (reference sequence). The CDR3 extends over 14 amino acids. CDR3 bases: TGTGCTAGCAGCTCGACCCCCGGACTTGGTGAGCAGTTCTTC. Translating gives CASSSTPGLGEQFF.